Sequencing of this T cell receptor (beta chain) was carried out in a study of T cells after yellow fever vaccination. Study at large: SMART-Seq v4 Ultra Low Input prepared libraries from low-cell fractions.

The sample holds a few counts of this clonotype. Its antigen is currently unknown. Each CDR3 protein is one row after TCRdb ran MiXCR on the 5' RACE reads. The sample records 320,000 or so distinct CDR3 sequences, roughly 8% being singletons. Regarding the study as a whole: Subsequent booster samples again held most clones from primary vaccination (roughly 95% CD4, 88% CD8).

CDR1 SGHTA and CDR2 FQGNSA come from the germline V gene. The length of the CDR3 is 15 residues. Trimming at V came to 5 bases and at J to 5 bases, leaving 9 bases not matched to a gene. The chain joins TRBV7-2 to TRBJ2-5, with 9 bases aligning to TRBD1. This TCR came from a young man who received the YFV17D yellow fever vaccine. The specimen was PBMCs, collected about 49 days after the first yellow fever vaccination. The CDR3 DNA reads TGTGCCAGCAGCCCCTGGACAGGGGTGGGGGAGACCCAGTACTTC. This encodes CASSPWTGVGETQYF.